A selection of T cell receptor beta chains follows, all from one sample in a study of spatial heterogeneity in lung cancer. Each CDR3 protein is one row after TCRdb ran MiXCR on the 5' RACE reads. The table has more than 20,000 distinct CDR3 sequences, over 2.5% seen once; the top ten hold approximately 8.3%. Specimen: lung tumor tissue, collected at surgery. Source of these receptors: a male donor with early-stage non-small cell lung cancer. CDR3s include the opening cysteine and the closing phenylalanine or tryptophan. The D gene is left open where the match is weak. The size field reads once, few or many counts, or a class when the clone is expanded.

d_call: .
v_call: TRBV12-3/TRBV12-4
cdr3_length: 13
clone_size: many
j_call: TRBJ2-3
cdr3_aa: CASRLQTTDTQYF
cdr3_nt: TGTGCCAGCAGACTCCAGACCACAGATACGCAGTATTTT

d_call: .
v_call: TRBV7-2
cdr3_length: 14
clone_size: many
j_call: TRBJ2-1
cdr3_aa: CASSLAGAHNEQFF
cdr3_nt: TGTGCCAGCAGCTTAGCGGGAGCTCATAATGAGCAGTTCTTC

d_call: .
v_call: TRBV9
cdr3_length: 13
clone_size: many
j_call: TRBJ2-5
cdr3_aa: CASSGSPWETQYF
cdr3_nt: TGTGCCAGCAGCGGTTCGCCCTGGGAGACCCAGTACTTC

d_call: TRBD2
v_call: TRBV3-1
cdr3_length: 14
clone_size: many
j_call: TRBJ2-1
cdr3_aa: CASSLAGPYNEQFF
cdr3_nt: TGTGCCAGCAGCCTAGCGGGACCCTACAATGAGCAGTTCTTC

d_call: TRBD2
v_call: TRBV5-1
cdr3_length: 16
clone_size: many
j_call: TRBJ2-1
cdr3_aa: CASSPRTRTGDNEQFF
cdr3_nt: TGCGCCAGCAGCCCGCGGACTAGGACGGGGGACAATGAGCAGTTCTTC

d_call: TRBD2
v_call: TRBV4-1
cdr3_length: 17
clone_size: many
j_call: TRBJ2-3
cdr3_aa: CASSQRVLAEGTDTQYF
cdr3_nt: TGCGCCAGCAGCCAACGGGTACTAGCGGAGGGCACAGATACGCAGTATTTT

d_call: .
v_call: TRBV6-5
cdr3_length: 13
clone_size: many
j_call: TRBJ1-5
cdr3_aa: CASSFNSNQPQHF
cdr3_nt: TGTGCCAGCAGTTTTAATAGCAATCAGCCCCAGCATTTT

d_call: .
v_call: TRBV12-3/TRBV12-4
cdr3_length: 13
clone_size: medium-sized
j_call: TRBJ2-5
cdr3_aa: CASSAGTKETQYF
cdr3_nt: TGTGCCAGCAGTGCCGGGACCAAAGAGACCCAGTACTTC

d_call: .
v_call: TRBV7-9
cdr3_length: 14
clone_size: many
j_call: TRBJ1-6
cdr3_aa: CASSFNPENSPLHF
cdr3_nt: TGTGCCAGCAGCTTCAACCCCGAGAATTCACCCCTCCACTTT

d_call: .
v_call: TRBV30
cdr3_length: 13
clone_size: many
j_call: TRBJ1-1
cdr3_aa: CAWSSLLNTEAFF
cdr3_nt: TGTGCCTGGAGTAGTCTGTTGAACACTGAAGCTTTCTTT

d_call: .
v_call: TRBV6-1
cdr3_length: 12
clone_size: many
j_call: TRBJ1-1
cdr3_aa: CASSVDLTEAFF
cdr3_nt: TGTGCCAGCAGTGTGGACCTCACTGAAGCTTTCTTT

d_call: TRBD2
v_call: TRBV18
cdr3_length: 17
clone_size: many
j_call: TRBJ2-1
cdr3_aa: CASSPPGLAGVNNEQFF
cdr3_nt: TGTGCCAGCTCACCCCCGGGACTAGCGGGAGTCAACAATGAGCAGTTCTTC

d_call: .
v_call: TRBV7-2
cdr3_length: 12
clone_size: many
j_call: TRBJ1-2
cdr3_aa: CASSGTAYGYTF
cdr3_nt: TGTGCCAGCAGCGGTACAGCCTATGGCTACACCTTC

d_call: .
v_call: TRBV6-1
cdr3_length: 15
clone_size: many
j_call: TRBJ2-1
cdr3_aa: CASSEVGASYNEQFF
cdr3_nt: TGTGCCAGCAGTGAAGTGGGGGCCTCGTACAATGAGCAGTTCTTC

d_call: TRBD2
v_call: TRBV28
cdr3_length: 15
clone_size: many
j_call: TRBJ2-7
cdr3_aa: CASSLISGSQLEQYF
cdr3_nt: TGTGCCAGCAGTTTAATTAGCGGGAGTCAGTTGGAGCAGTACTTC

d_call: TRBD2
v_call: TRBV11-2
cdr3_length: 15
clone_size: many
j_call: TRBJ2-1
cdr3_aa: CASHGRREGGNEQFF
cdr3_nt: TGTGCCAGCCATGGACGGCGGGAGGGGGGCAATGAGCAGTTCTTC

d_call: .
v_call: TRBV7-9
cdr3_length: 12
clone_size: many
j_call: TRBJ1-1
cdr3_aa: CASSLADVRAFF
cdr3_nt: TGTGCCAGCAGCTTAGCGGATGTAAGAGCTTTCTTT

d_call: .
v_call: TRBV9
cdr3_length: 14
clone_size: many
j_call: TRBJ1-4
cdr3_aa: CASSSGGTNEKLFF
cdr3_nt: TGTGCCAGCTCATCGGGGGGTACTAATGAAAAACTGTTTTTT

d_call: .
v_call: TRBV29-1
cdr3_length: 12
clone_size: many
j_call: TRBJ2-3
cdr3_aa: CSVEEPRDTQYF
cdr3_nt: TGCAGCGTTGAAGAGCCAAGGGATACGCAGTATTTT

d_call: TRBD1
v_call: TRBV2
cdr3_length: 14
clone_size: many
j_call: TRBJ1-1
cdr3_aa: CASSVGQWNTEAFF
cdr3_nt: TGTGCCAGCAGTGTGGGACAGTGGAACACTGAAGCTTTCTTT

d_call: TRBD2
v_call: TRBV24-1
cdr3_length: 20
clone_size: many
j_call: TRBJ2-1
cdr3_aa: CATSGIGTSGADPLEDEQFF
cdr3_nt: TGTGCCACCAGTGGCATTGGGACTAGCGGGGCTGACCCACTCGAGGATGAGCAGTTCTTC

d_call: .
v_call: TRBV28
cdr3_length: 14
clone_size: many
j_call: TRBJ2-7
cdr3_aa: CASSSPSGAYEQYF
cdr3_nt: TGTGCCAGCAGTTCCCCGTCTGGGGCCTACGAGCAGTACTTC

d_call: .
v_call: TRBV7-3
cdr3_length: 15
clone_size: many
j_call: TRBJ2-7
cdr3_aa: CASSIGAGVPYEQYF
cdr3_nt: TGTGCCAGCAGCATTGGGGCAGGGGTCCCCTACGAGCAGTACTTC